The 10 T cell receptor beta chains given below trace back to one sample, sequenced in a study of blood T cell repertoires in COVID-19. The table came from immunoSEQ multiplex PCR; TCRdb's copy has only in-frame clones and leaves some out. The sample includes hundreds of thousands of clones, 88% seen only once; the top ten take around 0.91%. Sequences were obtained from peripheral blood. The receptors derive from a woman aged 40 to 49 who had recovered from COVID-19.

The chain employs TRBV10-1 and TRBJ2-7; 10 bases line up with TRBD1. Germline CDR1 reads WNHNN; CDR2 reads SYGVQD (reference sequence). V lost 6 bases and J lost 4; bases outside the gene matches: 15. The CDR3 totals 17 residues. Here the CDR3 reads CASRNPSGQGVGYEQYV. The CDR3 nucleotides read TGCGCCAGCAGGAACCCCTCAGGACAGGGGGTAGGGTACGAGCAGTACGTC.

The CDR3 DNA follows: TGTGCCAGCAGTTACCACACAGGGAGGGTTCCGGCTAATGAAAAACTGTTTTTT. The encoded protein is CASSYHTGRVPANEKLFF. This chain joins TRBV6-2 or TRBV6-3 and TRBJ1-4, with a possible D match to TRBD1 (6 bases). V shed 2 bases and J shed 3 bases, with 19 bases lying between them. Germline CDR1 is MNHEY and CDR2 is SVGEGT. The CDR3 covers 18 residues.

The rearrangement joins TRBV1 to TRBJ2-1; the D call of TRBD1 is as the table states it, not checked on the DNA. TRBV1 is termed a pseudogene. This CDR3 is 18 amino acids long. CDR3 protein: CTSSQEVGTTSSYNEQFF. As DNA, the CDR3 is TGCACCAGCAGCCAAGAAGTGGGCACAACGAGCTCCTACAATGAGCAGTTCTTC.

The gene calls are TRBV9 and TRBJ2-1; 9 bases map to TRBD2. The CDR3 has 15 residues. Germline CDR1 reads SGDLS; CDR2 reads YYNGEE. The junction had 6 bases not matched to a gene; V was cut back by 4 bases and J by 4 bases. CDR3 sequence (DNA): TGTGCCAGCAGCCCCCGACTAGCGGCGTACAATGAGCAGTTCTTC. Amino acid sequence: CASSPRLAAYNEQFF.

The rearrangement joins TRBV21-1 to TRBJ2-7; the table assigns TRBD1, which was not confirmed against the DNA. TRBV21-1 is reported as a pseudogene. This CDR3 has 14 residues. Here the CDR3 reads CASSRTKQVCEQYF. As DNA, the CDR3 is TGTGCCAGCAGCCGTACGAAACAGGTTTGCGAGCAGTACTTC.

The V gene is TRBV29-1, the J gene TRBJ2-2, with 9 positions matching TRBD2. Germline CDR1 reads SQVTM; CDR2 reads ANQGSEA. The V segment lost 4 bases and the J segment 6 bases; nucleotides outside the gene matches: 12. The CDR3 totals 16 residues. The chain's CDR3 is CSVGLVAGEMAGELFF. Written as DNA, the CDR3 is TGCAGCGTTGGGCTGGTAGCGGGAGAGATGGCCGGGGAGCTGTTTTTT.

The chain joins TRBV5-1 to TRBJ1-1; D remains ambiguous. Germline CDR1 SGHRS, CDR2 YFSETQ. The CDR3 runs to 14 residues. V was pared by 0 bases and J by 7 bases, with 13 bases between. The CDR3 here is CASSLDSNRGEAFF. In nucleotides, the CDR3 is TGCGCCAGCAGCTTGGACTCAAACCGGGGTGAAGCTTTCTTT.

The V gene is TRBV4-3, the J gene TRBJ2-7; D is undetermined. This CDR3 is built from 15 residues. V gave up 3 bases and J gave up 2 bases, with 14 bases separating them. Germline loops: CDR1 LGHNA, CDR2 YSLEER. The CDR3 DNA is TGCGCCAGCAGCCAGGCGCGGAGCCTACCCTACGAGCAGTACTTC. It encodes CASSQARSLPYEQYF.

The rearrangement joins TRBV24-1 to TRBJ2-7; D gene ambiguous. Trimming removed 7 bases at V and 1 base at J, with 16 bases between. The CDR3 extends over 15 amino acids. Germline V gene lookup returns CDR1 KGHDR and CDR2 SFDVKD. The CDR3 nucleotides are TGTGCCACCAGCTTCGGAGATTTACGGTCCTACGAGCAGTACGTC. Amino acid sequence: CATSFGDLRSYEQYV.

The chain recombines TRBV7-9 with TRBJ2-7, with 7 bases that match TRBD2. The junction had 4 bases not matched to a gene; V was cut back by 0 bases and J by 2 bases. Germline values: CDR1 SEHNR, CDR2 FQNEAQ (reference sequence). The CDR3 length is 15 residues. The CDR3 DNA sequence: TGTGCCAGCAGCTTAGCTGGGGGGAGGGCCTACGAGCAGTACTTC. Its translation is CASSLAGGRAYEQYF.